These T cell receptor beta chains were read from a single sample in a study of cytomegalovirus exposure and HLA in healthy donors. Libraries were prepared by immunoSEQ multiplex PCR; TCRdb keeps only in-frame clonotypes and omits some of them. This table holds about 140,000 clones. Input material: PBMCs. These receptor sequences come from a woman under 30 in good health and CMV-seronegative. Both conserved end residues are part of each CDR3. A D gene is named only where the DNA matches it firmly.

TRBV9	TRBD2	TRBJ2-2	TGTGCCAGCAGCGCGAGGACTAGCGGTAACACCGGGGAGCTGTTTTTT	CASSARTSGNTGELFF
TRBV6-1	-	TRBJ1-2	TGTGCCAGCAGTGACAGGGGCTCCTCTAACTATGGCTACACCTTC	CASSDRGSSNYGYTF
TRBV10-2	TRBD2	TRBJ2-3	TGCGCCAGCAGTGCCCTGTGGAGGGACTACCCTGATACGCAGTATTTT	CASSALWRDYPDTQYF
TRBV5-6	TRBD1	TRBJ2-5	TGTGCCAGCAGCTTAGCAGGGGGCAGGGAGACCCAGTACTTC	CASSLAGGRETQYF
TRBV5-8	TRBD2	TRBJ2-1	TGTGCCAGCAGCTTGGAGCGCGGGAGCTCCTACAATGAGCAGTTCTTC	CASSLERGSSYNEQFF
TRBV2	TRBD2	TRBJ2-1	TGTGCCAGCAGTGAAGCCGGACTAGCGGGCAATGAGCAGTTCTTC	CASSEAGLAGNEQFF
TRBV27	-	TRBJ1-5	TGTGCCAGCAGTCTCTACAGTCCAGGCGACAATCAGCCCCAGCATTTT	CASSLYSPGDNQPQHF
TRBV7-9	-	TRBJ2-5	TGTGCCAGCAGCTTAGACCAGACACAAGAGACCCAGTACTTC	CASSLDQTQETQYF
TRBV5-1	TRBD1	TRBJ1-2	TGCGCCAGCAGATCCAAAACCGGGACAGGGGACTATGGCTACACCTTC	CASRSKTGTGDYGYTF
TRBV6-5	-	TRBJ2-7	TGTGCCAGCAGTCCTACTAGTTCGGAGCAGTACTTC	CASSPTSSEQYF
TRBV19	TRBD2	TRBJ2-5	TGTGCCAGTAGCCAGACTAGCGGGAGGCAAGAGACCCAGTACTTC	CASSQTSGRQETQYF
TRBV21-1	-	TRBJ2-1	TGTGCCAGCAGCCGAGCCAGCGGATGTCGTGGAGTTTGGCAGTTCTTC	CASSRASGCRGVWQFF
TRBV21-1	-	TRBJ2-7	TGTGCCAGCCATTTGGACAGGGGCATATCGCGCGAGCAGTACTTC	CASHLDRGISREQYF
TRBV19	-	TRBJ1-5	TGTGCCAGTCACACAGGGAAGGGGGGGAGCAATCAGCCCCAGCATTTT	CASHTGKGGSNQPQHF
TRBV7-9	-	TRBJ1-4	TGTGCCAGCAGCATGGGGGGGGCGACTAATGAAAAACTGTTTTTT	CASSMGGATNEKLFF
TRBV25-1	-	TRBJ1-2	TGTGCCAGCAGTGAATACGACACGGACTATGGCTACACCTTC	CASSEYDTDYGYTF
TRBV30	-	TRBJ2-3	TGTGCCTGGATGTTGGGGCGCGATACGCAGTATTTT	CAWMLGRDTQYF
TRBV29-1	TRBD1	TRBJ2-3	TGCAGCGTTGAACCTGTTGGACAGGGGCCAGATACGCAGTATTTT	CSVEPVGQGPDTQYF
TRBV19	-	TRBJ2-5	TGTGCCAGTAGTAATTGGGAGCAAGAGACCCAGTACTTC	CASSNWEQETQYF
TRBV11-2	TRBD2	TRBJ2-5	TGTGCCAGCAGCTTTTTTAGACTAGCGGGCCGCCCAGAGACCCAGTACTTC	CASSFFRLAGRPETQYF
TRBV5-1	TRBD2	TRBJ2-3	TGCGCCAGCAGCTTAGCGGGAGCGGCAGATACGCAGTATTTT	CASSLAGAADTQYF
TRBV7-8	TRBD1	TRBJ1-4	TGTGCCAGCAGCCCGACGACAGGGCGTTCGACTAATGAAAAACTGTTTTTT	CASSPTTGRSTNEKLFF
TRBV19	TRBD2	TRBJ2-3	TGTGCCACCGGGACTAGCGGGAGCACAGATACGCAGTATTTT	CATGTSGSTDTQYF
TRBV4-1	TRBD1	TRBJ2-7	TGCGCCAGCAGCCAACTACAGGGGGTAAGTTACGAGCAGTACTTC	CASSQLQGVSYEQYF
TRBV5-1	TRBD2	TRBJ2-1	TGCGCCAGCACCTTAACCGGGACTAGGGGCGATGAGCAGTTCTTC	CASTLTGTRGDEQFF
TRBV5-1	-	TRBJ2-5	TGCGCCAGCAGCCTGGGAGGGGGACGGCCTCGAGAGACCCAGTACTTC	CASSLGGGRPRETQYF
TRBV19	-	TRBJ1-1	TGTGCCAGTAGTATAGATAGGGAGGGTCAAGCTTTCTTT	CASSIDREGQAFF
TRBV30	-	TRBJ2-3	TGTGCCTGGATTGGGCAGGGAAACACAGATACGCAGTATTTT	CAWIGQGNTDTQYF